The 30 T cell receptor beta chains listed next were all sequenced from one sample in a study of T cells in Graves' hyperthyroidism and ophthalmopathy. RNA transcripts gave rise to amplified TCR beta CDR3 regions. The HTBI primer set served for first-round RT-PCR of the TCR CDR3. Each CDR3 protein is one row after TCRdb ran MiXCR on the multiplex PCR reads. Of about 690,000 distinct CDR3 sequences listed, around a sixth are singletons. Specimen: blood. These receptor sequences come from a man between 45 and 60 years old with Graves' hyperthyroidism.

This clonotype appeared many times. The gene calls are TRBV6-1 and TRBJ2-7; D is perhaps TRBD1 (6 bases). From germline, CDR1 is MNHNS and CDR2 SASEGT. V was cut by 5 bases and J by 0 bases, with 11 bases left in between. The CDR3 length is 14 residues. CDR3 bases: TGTGCCAGCAGTTCAGGGGTCAGCTCCTACGAGCAGTACTTC. It specifies CASSSGVSSYEQYF.

In its sample, this clonotype was seen many times. CDR3 in amino acids: CASSDRGDSGSYEQYF. CDR3 sequence (DNA): TGTGCCAGCAGCGATCGGGGCGATAGCGGGAGTTACGAGCAGTACTTC. The V and J genes are TRBV13 and TRBJ2-7; 9 bases line up with TRBD2. Unmatched junction bases numbered 12, after V lost 5 bases and J lost 4 bases. This CDR3 comprises 16 residues. Germline assignment: CDR1 PRHDT and CDR2 FYEKMQ (reference sequence).

This chain joins TRBV5-8 and TRBJ2-7, with 9 bases lining up with TRBD1. The J segment lost 4 bases and the V segment lost 4 bases, leaving 9 bases of the junction unmatched. CDR1 is SGHTS, CDR2 YDEGEE, per germline. The CDR3 sequence is 15 residues long. The CDR3 region is CASSLGTGSGYEQYF. CDR3 nucleotides: TGTGCCAGCAGCCTAGGGACAGGGAGTGGGTACGAGCAGTACTTC.

This clonotype showed up many times. The genes are TRBV28 and TRBJ1-1; D is undetermined. The length of the CDR3 is 15 residues. CDR1 is MDHEN and CDR2 is SYDVKM in the germline V gene. The V gene lost 4 bases and the J gene lost 0 bases, with 12 bases spanning the gap. The CDR3 nucleotides are TGTGCCAGCAGTTCCCCGGGAGTAATGAACACTGAAGCTTTCTTT. It encodes CASSSPGVMNTEAFF.

There are many counts of this clonotype. V usage is TRBV27 and J usage is TRBJ2-7, with 8 bases that match TRBD1. The CDR3 is 15 amino acids. The germline V gene encodes CDR1 MNHEY and CDR2 SMNVEV (reference sequence). Unmatched junction bases numbered 10, after V lost 3 bases and J lost 6 bases. The CDR3 DNA reads TGTGCCAGCAGTTTGTCCCGGACAGGGACAACCGAGCAGTACTTC. As protein: CASSLSRTGTTEQYF.

This clonotype showed up just a few times. V gene TRBV7-8 combines with J gene TRBJ2-3; 7 bases are shared with TRBD2. Germline V gene lookup returns CDR1 SGHVS and CDR2 FQNEAQ. The CDR3 consists of 15 residues. The ends lost 5 bases at V and 4 bases at J; junction bases unmatched: 9. Written as DNA, the CDR3 is TGTGCCAGCAGCCTATGGGGCGGGAGTGCAGATACGCAGTATTTT. Translated: CASSLWGGSADTQYF.

This clonotype was seen ten or more times. The gene calls are TRBV27 and TRBJ1-2; TRBD1 aligns across 12 bases. The CDR3 has 16 amino acids. V dropped 2 bases and J dropped 8; count of bases not matched to a gene: 9. Germline assignment: CDR1 MNHEY and CDR2 SMNVEV (reference sequence). The CDR3 region has the DNA TGTGCCAGCAGTTTAACACCCGGGACAGGGGGCCTCGGCTACACCTTC. This sequence encodes CASSLTPGTGGLGYTF.

The chain has TRBV27 and TRBJ2-7; weak D call: TRBD2 (6 bases). Trimming pared 2 bases from V and 0 bases from J, leaving 11 bases between. Germline values: CDR1 MNHEY, CDR2 SMNVEV (reference sequence). The CDR3 is made up of 15 amino acids. This chain's CDR3 is CASSLGGGDSYEQYF. Here the CDR3 DNA reads TGTGCCAGCAGTTTAGGTGGAGGGGACTCCTACGAGCAGTACTTC.

The rearrangement joins TRBV4-3 to TRBJ2-1; tentative D call: TRBD2 (6 bases). Trimming took off 4 bases at V and 4 bases at J, with 11 bases between the two ends. Per the germline V gene, CDR1 is LGHNA and CDR2 is YSLEER. This CDR3 comprises 14 residues. As DNA, the CDR3 is TGCGCCAGCAGCCGGGACTCCCTTTACAATGAGCAGTTCTTC. Encoded protein: CASSRDSLYNEQFF.

This sequence joins TRBV27 and TRBJ2-4, with a possible D match to TRBD2 (5 bases). Germline CDR1 MNHEY, CDR2 SMNVEV (reference sequence). This CDR3 has 15 amino acids. V was trimmed by 4 bases and J by 1 base, leaving 11 bases between them. The DNA for the CDR3 is TGTGCCAGCAGTTATCTCGGGGAGGCCAAAAACATTCAGTACTTC. Translated, it gives CASSYLGEAKNIQYF.

The V and J genes are TRBV27 and TRBJ1-5; D is unclear. Germline V gene lookup returns CDR1 MNHEY and CDR2 SMNVEV (reference sequence). The V end lost 5 bases, the J end lost 0 bases, and 8 bases lay between the germline ends. The CDR3 runs to 14 residues. CDR3 DNA: TGTGCCAGCAGTGAATACCTTAGCAATCAGCCCCAGCATTTT. Its translation is CASSEYLSNQPQHF.

This clonotype appeared a few times. The rearrangement links TRBV5-1 to TRBJ2-7, with TRBD1 as a possible D gene (5 bases). This CDR3 contains 16 residues. Germline CDR1 is SGHRS and CDR2 is YFSETQ. V was trimmed by 0 bases and J by 1 base, leaving 14 bases between them. CDR3 sequence (DNA): TGCGCCAGCAGCTTGGCCTCCACAGGTGTTTCCTACGAGCAGTACTTC. Its protein product is CASSLASTGVSYEQYF.

The chain recombines TRBV3-1 with TRBJ2-1; 16 bases align to TRBD2. CDR1 is LGHDT, CDR2 YNNKEL, per germline (reference sequence). With V trimmed by 3 bases and J by 8 bases, 13 bases remained unmatched. CDR3 length: 19 residues. CDR3 DNA sequence: TGTGCCAGCAGCCAGCAAGGGACTAGCGGGAGGGGGGGGCGAGATGAGCAGTTCTTC. Residues: CASSQQGTSGRGGRDEQFF.

This clonotype showed up many times. The rearrangement uses TRBV28 and TRBJ2-5, with TRBD2 identical over 12 bases. CDR3 length equals 18 residues. Germline CDR1 reads MDHEN; CDR2 reads SYDVKM. The junction had 16 bases not matched to a gene; V was cut back by 6 bases and J by 5 bases. The CDR3 sequence is CASSAPRGLAGGAETQYF. The CDR3 nucleotides read TGTGCCAGCAGCGCCCCCAGGGGACTAGCGGGCGGAGCGGAGACCCAGTACTTC.

The chain is built from TRBV28 and TRBJ2-7, with 9 bases matching TRBD1. Germline V gives CDR1 MDHEN, CDR2 SYDVKM. This CDR3 contains 19 residues. The V segment lost 4 bases and the J segment 3 bases; nucleotides outside the gene matches: 19. The CDR3 here is CASSSPGTGWPHTNYEQYF. The DNA of the CDR3 is TGTGCCAGCAGTTCGCCCGGGACAGGGTGGCCCCACACCAACTACGAGCAGTACTTC.

This clonotype was detected a few times. The V and J genes are TRBV3-1 and TRBJ2-5; 10 nucleotides align to TRBD2. CDR1 LGHDT and CDR2 YNNKEL come from the germline V gene (reference sequence). The CDR3 is made up of 16 amino acids. V was pared by 4 bases and J by 3 bases, with 8 bases of the junction left unmatched. For the CDR3, the DNA is TGTGCCAGCAGCCCTGAGGGTCTAGCGGGAGAAGAGACCCAGTACTTC. It yields the protein CASSPEGLAGEETQYF.

This clonotype was counted ten times or more. This chain joins TRBV7-2 and TRBJ2-1, with 7 bases identical to TRBD2. The germline V gene has CDR1 SGHTA and CDR2 FQGNSA. The CDR3 is 14 residues long. J gave up 3 bases and V 8 bases, and 7 bases lay outside the gene matches. CDR3 amino acids: CASGLGLGYNEQFF. CDR3 nucleotide sequence: TGTGCCAGCGGGTTAGGACTAGGCTACAATGAGCAGTTCTTC.

This clonotype was recorded many times. The V and J genes are TRBV2 and TRBJ2-2; the D gene is possibly TRBD1 (6 bases). Germline V gene data show CDR1 as SNHLY and CDR2 as FYNNEI. This CDR3 region has 15 residues. Trimming removed 2 bases at V and 2 bases at J, with 9 bases between. CDR3 loop: CASSESGTNTGELFF. Here the CDR3 DNA reads TGTGCCAGCAGTGAATCGGGGACAAACACCGGGGAGCTGTTTTTT.

This clonotype was counted ten times or more. This chain links TRBV2 with TRBJ1-3; unclear D gene. This CDR3 spans 14 amino acids. V lost 10 bases, J lost 0 bases, and 13 bases lay in between. Germline values: CDR1 SNHLY, CDR2 FYNNEI. The CDR3: CAILSSISGNTIYF. The CDR3 nucleotides are TGTGCCATCCTCTCGTCCATCTCTGGAAACACCATATATTTT.

In its sample, this clonotype ranks as medium-sized. V gene TRBV14 combines with J gene TRBJ2-5; D gene uncertain. This CDR3 has 11 residues. The germline V and J ends were trimmed by 3 bases and 7 bases, with 6 bases remaining between them. Germline V CDR1 and CDR2: SGHDN, FVKESK. DNA of the CDR3: TGTGCCAGCAGCCAGGCTGGGACCCAGTACTTC. Its protein is CASSQAGTQYF.

This clonotype was found a few times. This sequence joins TRBV25-1 and TRBJ2-1; TRBD2 might be the D (6 bases). Looked up from germline, CDR1 is MGHDK and CDR2 is SYGVNS. The CDR3 consists of 14 residues. Trimming removed 5 bases from V and 7 bases from J, with 15 bases in between. The CDR3 loop reads CASSPPGTLNEQFF. The CDR3 nucleotides are TGTGCCAGCAGTCCCCCCGGGACTTTAAATGAGCAGTTCTTC.

The CDR3 DNA reads as TGTGCCAGCTCACCACCGGGACTAGCGGGCTCATCAGAGCAGTACTTC. Translating gives CASSPPGLAGSSEQYF. The chain couples TRBV18 to TRBJ2-7, with 12 bases lining up with TRBD2. The ends lost 0 bases at V and 7 bases at J; junction bases unmatched: 7. Looked up from germline, CDR1 is KGHSH and CDR2 is LQKENI. The CDR3 runs 16 residues.

The gene calls are TRBV9 and TRBJ2-3; TRBD2 agrees at 8 bases. Trimming removed 0 bases from V and 5 bases from J; junction bases left unmatched: 5. The CDR3 extends over 15 amino acids. Germline CDR1 is SGDLS and CDR2 is YYNGEE. CDR3 DNA: TGTGCCAGCAGCGTAGTGCGGGAGGCTAAAGATACGCAGTATTTT. It encodes CASSVVREAKDTQYF.

This clonotype occurred many times. The V call is TRBV6-1, the J call TRBJ2-1, with 8 bases identical to TRBD1. V was pared by 6 bases and J by 2 bases, with 9 bases of the junction left unmatched. The CDR3 sequence is 16 residues long. Germline-derived CDR1 and CDR2 are MNHNS and SASEGT. DNA of the CDR3: TGTGCCAGCAGGAAGGGACAGGCGTTACCCTACAATGAGCAGTTCTTC. The encoded protein is CASRKGQALPYNEQFF.

The chain uses TRBV6-6 and TRBJ2-6; possible D gene TRBD1, 5 bases. CDR3 length: 17 amino acids. Trimming removed 0 bases at V and 2 bases at J, with 11 bases between. The germline gives CDR1 MNHNY, CDR2 SVGAGI (reference sequence). The CDR3 DNA sequence: TGTGCCAGCAGTTACTCGAGTCTAGGGGCTGGGGCCAACGTCCTGACTTTC. Translating it yields CASSYSSLGAGANVLTF.

The rearrangement joins TRBV19 to TRBJ2-3, with a possible D match to TRBD1 (5 bases). V lost 3 bases, J lost 6 bases, and 13 bases lay in between. The CDR3 spans 14 residues. CDR1 is LNHDA, CDR2 SQIVND, per germline (reference sequence). CDR3 sequence (DNA): TGTGCCAGTAGTATGTCGAGGCCAGGGGATACGCAGTATTTT. The encoded protein is CASSMSRPGDTQYF.

The V and J genes are TRBV6-1 and TRBJ2-7; 7 bases agree with TRBD1. CDR3 length: 14 residues. Germline-derived CDR1 and CDR2 are MNHNS and SASEGT. V lost 7 bases, J lost 0 bases, and 6 bases stayed unmatched. This CDR3 is CASMYRDSSYEQYF. The CDR3 coding sequence is TGTGCCAGCATGTACCGGGACAGCTCCTACGAGCAGTACTTC.

Many counts were recorded for this clonotype. The V and J genes are TRBV28 and TRBJ1-5; tentatively, D is TRBD1 (6 bases). The CDR3 runs to 14 residues. The V gene lost 5 bases and the J gene lost 4 bases, with 12 bases spanning the gap. The germline V gene encodes CDR1 MDHEN and CDR2 SYDVKM. The CDR3 loop reads CASSKGGFNQPQHF. CDR3 sequence (DNA): TGTGCCAGCAGTAAGGGGGGGTTTAATCAGCCCCAGCATTTT.

This sequence joins TRBV29-1 and TRBJ2-7; D possibly matches TRBD1 or TRBD2 (5 bases each). The CDR3 sequence is 12 residues long. Trimming removed 6 bases at V and 2 bases at J, with 11 bases between. Germline V gene sequence: CDR1 SQVTM, CDR2 ANQGSEA. The CDR3 region is CSVPGTTYEQYF. CDR3 DNA: TGCAGCGTACCCGGGACCACCTACGAGCAGTACTTC.

This clonotype has at least ten counts. This chain uses TRBV27 with TRBJ1-2; D is uncertain. The CDR3 is made up of 13 amino acids. Trimming shortened V by 4 bases and J by 2 bases, and 8 bases separated the two germline ends. Looked up from germline, CDR1 is MNHEY and CDR2 is SMNVEV (reference sequence). The chain's CDR3 is CASSSRRNYGYTF. As DNA, the CDR3 is TGTGCCAGCAGTTCAAGACGGAACTATGGCTACACCTTC.